This T cell receptor (beta chain) was recovered during a study of T cell changes during pregnancy in multiple sclerosis. Repertoires were generated with immunoSEQ multiplex PCR, while TCRdb's copy carries only in-frame clones and drops some. The data show around 51,000 clones, 93% seen once. Germline CDR1 reads MDHEN; CDR2 reads SYDVKM. The germline V and J ends were trimmed by 5 bases and 3 bases, with 17 bases remaining between them. The CDR3 runs 15 residues. The origin of this receptor is a female donor with multiple sclerosis, enrolled in a pregnancy study. Specimen: peripheral blood, collected in the second trimester of pregnancy. The chain combines TRBV28 with TRBJ2-7; tentative D call: TRBD1 (6 bases). CDR3 amino acids: CASSLRTGLGYEQYF. CDR3 coding DNA: TGTGCCAGCAGTCTAAGAACAGGGCTGGGCTACGAGCAGTACTTC. The whole variable domain, filled in from reference TRBV28 and TRBJ2-7, reads DVKVTQSSRYLVKRTGEKVFLECVQDMDHENMFWYRQDPGLGLRLIYFSYDVKMKEKGDIPEGYSVSREKKERFSLILESASTNQTSMYLCASSLRTGLGYEQYFGPGTRLTVT.